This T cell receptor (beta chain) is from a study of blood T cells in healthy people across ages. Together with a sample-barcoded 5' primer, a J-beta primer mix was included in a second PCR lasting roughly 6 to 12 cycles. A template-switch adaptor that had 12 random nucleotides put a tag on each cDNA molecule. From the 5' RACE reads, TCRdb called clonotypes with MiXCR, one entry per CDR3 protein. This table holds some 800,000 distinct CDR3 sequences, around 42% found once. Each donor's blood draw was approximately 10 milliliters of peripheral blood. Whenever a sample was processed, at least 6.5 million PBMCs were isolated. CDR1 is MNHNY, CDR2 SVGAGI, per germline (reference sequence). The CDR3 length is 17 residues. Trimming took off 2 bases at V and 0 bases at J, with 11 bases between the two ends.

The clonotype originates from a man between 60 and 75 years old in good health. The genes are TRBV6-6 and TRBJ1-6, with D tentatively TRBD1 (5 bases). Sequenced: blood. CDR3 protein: CASSYGGFSSYNSPLHF. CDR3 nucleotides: TGTGCCAGCAGTTACGGGGGATTCAGCTCCTATAATTCACCCCTCCACTTT.